Listed below are T cell receptor beta chains from one sample, sequenced in a study of follicular helper T cells after annual influenza vaccination. Here immunoSEQ multiplex PCR was the method, and the copy in TCRdb shows in-frame clones only, minus some. The data contain around 10,000 clones, more than 65% of them singletons. This specimen was CXCR5+ CD38- circulating T follicular helper cells from blood, taken on the day of influenza vaccination. The receptors here all came from an adult who received the influenza vaccine. Both conserved end residues are part of each CDR3. Each record gives: clone size, V gene, J gene, D gene, CDR3 DNA, CDR3 protein. D genes are given only for firm matches. Expanded clones get a size class; other rows say once, few or many, or leave the size out.

NA,TRBV5-1,TRBJ2-3,TRBD2,TGCGCCAGCAGCATAGGACTAGCGGGCTACACAGATACGCAGTATTTT,CASSIGLAGYTDTQYF
NA,TRBV29-1,TRBJ1-1,NA,TGCAGCGTTTTGAAGCAATACGGGAATGAAGCTTTCTTT,CSVLKQYGNEAFF
NA,TRBV6-5,TRBJ1-2,NA,TGTGCCAGCAGTTACCGGCCGTCTAACTATGGCTACACCTTC,CASSYRPSNYGYTF
NA,TRBV30,TRBJ1-2,TRBD1,TGTGCCTGGAGTCGACAGGGGAGCAGTAACTATGGCTACACCTTC,CAWSRQGSSNYGYTF
NA,TRBV7-3,TRBJ1-2,NA,TGTGCCAGCAGCTTAACCCCTACTACCGGGGGTAGCTATGGCTACACCTTC,CASSLTPTTGGSYGYTF
few,TRBV6-1,TRBJ2-7,NA,TGTGCCAGCGCCGTCTCGCATGAGCAGTACTTC,CASAVSHEQYF
NA,TRBV6-5,TRBJ1-2,NA,TGTGCCAGCAGAAAGCAGGGGAACTATAACTATGGCTACACCTTC,CASRKQGNYNYGYTF
NA,TRBV13,TRBJ1-1,NA,TGTGCCAGCAGCTATAAAGAAGTATCGAAGACTGAAGCTTTCTTT,CASSYKEVSKTEAFF
NA,TRBV7-7,TRBJ1-4,TRBD1,TGTGCTAGCAGCTTAGGGACAGGGGGCCTTGAAAAACTGTTTTTT,CASSLGTGGLEKLFF
NA,TRBV7-9,TRBJ1-1,NA,TGTGCCAGCAGCCCCCCTCCCCGTGTCCCTGAAGCTTTCTTT,CASSPPPRVPEAFF
NA,TRBV10-1,TRBJ2-2,NA,TGCGCCAGCAGTAATCCCACCGGGGAGCTGTTTTTT,CASSNPTGELFF
NA,TRBV7-2,TRBJ2-5,TRBD1,TGTGCCAGCAGCTACTCGACAGGGGCCTGGGGGGAGACCCAGTACTTC,CASSYSTGAWGETQYF
few,TRBV6-6,TRBJ2-2,NA,TGTGCCAGCAGTCGGACAGATAACACCGGGGAGCTGTTTTTT,CASSRTDNTGELFF
NA,TRBV7-2,TRBJ1-2,TRBD1,TGTGCCAGCAGCCGGGGACAGGGAGCTAACTATGGCTACACCTTC,CASSRGQGANYGYTF
NA,TRBV7-2,TRBJ1-1,NA,TGTGCCAGCAACCCCTTCCAAGGTGAAGCTTTCTTT,CASNPFQGEAFF
NA,TRBV2,TRBJ1-1,TRBD1,TGTGCCGAAGGACAGGCGCATGAAGCTTTCTTT,CAEGQAHEAFF
NA,TRBV5-6,TRBJ1-2,NA,TGTGCCAGCAGCCCCCCGGGCCAGGGTGGGGTATATGGCTACACCTTC,CASSPPGQGGVYGYTF
NA,TRBV6-1,TRBJ2-5,TRBD1,TGTGCCACCGAGGACAGGGTAGAGACCCAGTACTTC,CATEDRVETQYF
NA,TRBV28,TRBJ1-3,NA,TGTGTCAGCAGTCGGGACTTTAGCTCTGGAAACACCATATATTTT,CVSSRDFSSGNTIYF
NA,TRBV5-1,TRBJ2-1,NA,TGCGCCAGCAGCTCGAATGTGGGGGACTACAATGAGCAGTTCTTC,CASSSNVGDYNEQFF
NA,TRBV30,TRBJ2-7,NA,TGTGCAACTGGGGGTTCCTACGAGCAGTACTTC,CATGGSYEQYF
few,TRBV6-1,TRBJ1-3,NA,TGTGCCAGCACCTCGGGGGATTCCTCTGGAAACACCATATATTTT,CASTSGDSSGNTIYF
once,TRBV5-8,TRBJ1-5,NA,TGTGCCAGCAGCTCCCAGGAGTGGGGTCAGCCCCAGCATTTT,CASSSQEWGQPQHF
NA,TRBV6-6,TRBJ2-3,TRBD2,TGTGCCAGCAGAACTAGCGGGGGGACGGGGACAGATACGCAGTATTTT,CASRTSGGTGTDTQYF
NA,TRBV5-1,TRBJ2-5,TRBD2,TGCGCCAGCAGCGCGGGACTAGCGGAAGACCAAGAGACCCAGTACTTC,CASSAGLAEDQETQYF
few,TRBV7-2,TRBJ1-5,TRBD1,TGTGCCAGCAGCCTGAATCCCCGGACAGGGACGGAGCCCCAGCATTTT,CASSLNPRTGTEPQHF
NA,TRBV29-1,TRBJ2-7,TRBD1,TGCAGCGCCAAGGGAAATAACAGGGGATTAGGGGAGCAGTACTTC,CSAKGNNRGLGEQYF
NA,TRBV4-3,TRBJ1-1,TRBD1,TGCGCCAGCAGCCAAACCGGGACAGCGAGCGCTTTCTTT,CASSQTGTASAFF
NA,TRBV10-3,TRBJ1-1,NA,TGTGCCATCAGTGAGTCGGGGGGTACTGAAGCTTTCTTT,CAISESGGTEAFF
NA,TRBV30,TRBJ2-1,TRBD2,TGTGCCGGGACTAGCGGGGTTCATGAGCAGTTCTTC,CAGTSGVHEQFF
NA,TRBV5-5,TRBJ1-5,TRBD1,TGTGCCAGCAGCTTGGGTCCACAACAGGGGCCTTTTAGCAATCAGCCCCAGCATTTT,CASSLGPQQGPFSNQPQHF
NA,TRBV5-1,TRBJ1-5,TRBD1,TGCGCCAGCAGCTTGGAGGGGGCCCAGCCTCAGCCCCAGCATTTT,CASSLEGAQPQPQHF
NA,TRBV7-8,TRBJ1-3,TRBD1,TGTGCCAGCAGCCCGGACAGGGCAGGGAACACCATATATTTT,CASSPDRAGNTIYF
NA,TRBV9,TRBJ2-5,NA,TGTGCCAGCAGCCCCAGCTCTAGAGAAGGGACCCAGTACTTC,CASSPSSREGTQYF
NA,TRBV2,TRBJ1-1,TRBD1,TGTGCCAGCAGAGGGACAGGCTTCACTGAAGCTTTCTTT,CASRGTGFTEAFF
few,TRBV18,TRBJ1-3,NA,TGTGCCAGCTCACCAGGAGTTACCGGGGACACCATATATTTT,CASSPGVTGDTIYF
once,TRBV19,TRBJ2-3,NA,TGTGCCAGTAGCCCAGTCGGGGTAGGCACGCAGTATTTT,CASSPVGVGTQYF
NA,TRBV27,TRBJ2-3,NA,TGTGCCAGCGGTACGGCGAAGGGGGTGGATACGCAGTATTTT,CASGTAKGVDTQYF
NA,TRBV2,TRBJ2-7,TRBD1,TGTGCCAGTGTTCGGACAGGGTCAAGTTCCTACGAGCAGTACTTC,CASVRTGSSSYEQYF
NA,TRBV14,TRBJ1-3,NA,TGTGCCAGCAGCCATCTATCGGGGAACTCTGGAAACACCATATATTTT,CASSHLSGNSGNTIYF